This T cell receptor beta chain was sequenced for a study of blood T cell repertoires in COVID-19 (dated by TCRdb to 2020 to 2022). With respect to the entire study: Collaborator samples came from the United States, Italy and Spain and covered acute and convalescent phases of COVID-19. Deeply sampled blood TCRbeta repertoires from subjects exposed to, actively infected with, or recovered from COVID-19 were included in the dataset. Nearly every sample came with metadata listing a de-identified subject ID, COVID-19 status, age in years and sex. The material from the prospective study consisted of cDNA or gDNA derived from T cells, B-cell-depleted T cells, or PBMCs. Where available, HLA class I and class II types were taken from metadata supplied by the sample provider and were not determined by assay-based typing. The samples were drawn from the first 160 participants of the ongoing ImmuneRACE study and from 1,200 or so subjects provided by 6 global collaborators. The repertoires were made available in a free public database intended to serve as a resource for research on the immune response to SARS-CoV-2. Paper-wide results and their limitations: The quantity of clinical and demographic metadata differed by source and by participant and was supplied without curation.

In the case of this clone: Its antigen is still unknown. No base-level quality is on record; no much larger clone is a single base apart. Other nucleotide sequences from this sample produce the same CDR3.

The CDR3 sequence holds 10 residues, the cysteine and phenylalanine included. Of all the DNA, just the CDR3 is kept, 30 bases in frame from base 1. The germline V gene (reference sequence) supplies CDR1 DFQATT and CDR2 SNEGSKA. V is reduced by 4 bases and J by 4 bases, leaving a spacing of 2 bases between them. TCRbeta CDR3 regions were amplified from genomic DNA using the immunoSEQ Assay, a bias-controlled multiplex PCR. Per the authors' processing: Nucleated cell counts per sample were estimated from amplification of reference gene primers within the assay. To quantify the absolute abundance of each unique TCRbeta CDR3 rearrangement, sequence reads were collapsed and filtered. For each sample, productive Simpson clonality was calculated by taking the square root of Simpson's diversity index across productive rearrangements. Imported from immuneACCESS, the table was reduced by TCRdb to in-frame sequences with V and J called. These copies leave out some clones; in studies compared against another copy, an unresolved V gene accounts for under half, and the cause of the remainder is not known. The DNA gave D and trimming, while V, J and clone size come from that table. The sample table contains over 250,000 clones; only one count was recorded for 75% to 85% of them. Jointly, the top ten make up 5.1% of the sample.

The collaborating institutions used their own protocols to collect whole blood in K2EDTA tubes. Collaborator samples were shipped for TCRbeta analysis as frozen whole blood, isolated PBMCs, or DNA extracted from either sample type. Source material: peripheral blood. This sequence was found in a middle-aged man with active or convalescent COVID-19. The receptor chain draws on TRBV20-1 and TRBJ2-1; no D gene can be assigned with confidence. This receptor carries the CDR3 CSATYNEQFF. The nucleotides are TGCAGTGCTACTTACAATGAGCAGTTCTTC.